The 26 T cell receptor beta chains below come from one sample, sequenced in a study of blood T cell repertoires in COVID-19 (dated by TCRdb to about 2020). Library preparation employed the immunoSEQ multiplex PCR assay. TCRdb holds this immuneACCESS table with in-frame rearrangements only. Some clones are missing; in checked studies, unresolved V genes explain under half, and the rest has no known cause. The sample records about 200,000 clones, under 90% of which are singletons. In total, the top ten clones hold around 7% of the sample. Sample: peripheral blood. All receptors derive from a man in his forties with acute or convalescent COVID-19.

This clone has just one count. The chain is built from TRBV11-2 and TRBJ1-1, with D possibly matching TRBD1 (6 bases). Germline lookup yields CDR1 SGHAT and CDR2 FQNNGV. This CDR3 has 14 amino acids. The V gene lost 6 bases and the J gene lost 0 bases, with 11 bases spanning the gap. CDR3 region: CASRSDSLNTEAFF. CDR3 in DNA: TGTGCCAGCAGATCGGACAGCCTGAACACTGAAGCTTTCTTT. Full variable domain (missing parts from reference TRBV11-2 and TRBJ1-1): EAGVAQSPRYKIIEKRQSVAFWCNPISGHATLYWYQQILGQGPKLLIQFQNNGVVDDSQLPKDRFSAERLKGVDSTLKIQPAKLEDSAVYLCASRSDSLNTEAFFGQGTRLTVV.

The chain employs TRBV27 and TRBJ2-5, with a tentative D call TRBD2 (6 bases). Trimming pared 5 bases from V and 5 bases from J, leaving 15 bases between. CDR1 is MNHEY and CDR2 is SMNVEV in the germline V gene (reference sequence). The CDR3 totals 14 residues. CDR3 nucleotides: TGTGCCAGCAGTCTGGGGCTAGCGCGCGAGACCCAGTACTTC. Amino acid sequence: CASSLGLARETQYF.

This clone was seen only once. J is TRBJ2-5 and V is TRBV11-3; TRBD1 is a possible D gene (6 bases). The CDR3 spans 13 residues. The V gene's germline CDR1 is SGHNT and CDR2 YENEEA. The germline V and J ends were trimmed by 3 bases and 4 bases, with 9 bases remaining between them. The CDR3 DNA reads as TGTGCCAGCAGCTTTGAACAGGGAGAGACCCAGTACTTC. Translated, it gives CASSFEQGETQYF.

The CDR3 sequence is CASSIGGESAYNEQFF. CDR3 nucleotides: TGTGCCAGTAGTATAGGCGGGGAGTCCGCCTACAATGAGCAGTTCTTC. The rearrangement joins TRBV19 to TRBJ2-1, with a tentative D call TRBD2 (6 bases). This CDR3 is built from 16 residues. Per the germline V gene, CDR1 is LNHDA and CDR2 is SQIVND (reference sequence). Trimming cost V 1 base and J 2 bases, with 12 bases left between them.

This clone appeared once. The rearrangement joins TRBV27 to TRBJ1-5; TRBD1 agrees at 8 bases. The V and J ends lost 2 bases and 7 bases, in that order; junction bases with no gene match: 7. Germline lookup yields CDR1 MNHEY and CDR2 SMNVEV (reference sequence). This CDR3 is 15 amino acids long. In DNA, the CDR3 is TGTGCCAGCAGTTTAAACAGGGGGAGGGGGCAGCCCCAGCATTTT. As protein: CASSLNRGRGQPQHF.

Here the CDR3 DNA reads TGTGCCAGCAGCTTGCAGAGCAATCAGCCCCAGCATTTT. Translation gives CASSLQSNQPQHF. The chain employs TRBV5-6 and TRBJ1-5; D gene unclear. Germline CDR1 SGHDT, CDR2 YYEEEE. V was trimmed by 1 base and J by 1 base, leaving 3 bases between them. This CDR3 contains 13 residues.

The chain is built from TRBV7-9 and TRBJ2-2, with D maybe TRBD2 (5 bases). The CDR3 loop spans 15 amino acids. CDR1 is SEHNR, CDR2 FQNEAQ, per germline (reference sequence). V was shortened by 2 bases and J by 5 bases, with 12 bases between the two germline ends. The chain's CDR3 is CASSLMGVRTGELFF. The CDR3 DNA follows: TGTGCCAGCAGCTTAATGGGAGTGAGGACCGGGGAGCTGTTTTTT.

The chain couples TRBV6-6 to TRBJ1-4; D might be TRBD1 (5 bases). V lost 5 bases and J 3 bases, leaving 13 bases between the germline ends. CDR3 length equals 15 residues. Germline CDR1 MNHNY, CDR2 SVGAGI (reference sequence). The CDR3, as DNA: TGTGCCAGCAGTGGCACGCTAGGGGCTAATGAAAAACTGTTTTTT. It is translated as CASSGTLGANEKLFF.

This sequence joins TRBV7-2 and TRBJ2-7; 9 nucleotides agree with TRBD2. The CDR3 loop spans 13 amino acids. Trimming took 9 bases from V and 2 from J; bases not matched to a gene: 5. The germline CDR1 and CDR2 sequences are SGHTA and FQGNSA. CDR3 protein: CASQRGDTYEQYF. CDR3 coding DNA: TGTGCCAGTCAGCGGGGGGACACCTACGAGCAGTACTTC.

The chain combines TRBV28 with TRBJ1-1; possibly TRBD1 for D (6 bases). CDR3 size: 14 residues. CDR1 MDHEN and CDR2 SYDVKM come from the germline V gene. V lost 4 bases, J lost 1 base, and 10 bases lay in between. CDR3 nucleotide sequence: TGTGCCAGCAGTTCCTTGACAGGGAACACTGAAGCTTTCTTT. Translation: CASSSLTGNTEAFF. Together with reference TRBV28 and TRBJ1-1, the CDR3 gives the full variable domain: DVKVTQSSRYLVKRTGEKVFLECVQDMDHENMFWYRQDPGLGLRLIYFSYDVKMKEKGDIPEGYSVSREKKERFSLILESASTNQTSMYLCASSSLTGNTEAFFGQGTRLTVV.

This clone was observed a single time. V gene TRBV11-3 combines with J gene TRBJ2-1, with 9 bases identical to TRBD2. CDR3 size: 14 residues. With 6 bases clipped from V and 7 bases from J, the junction kept 7 bases outside the gene matches. CDR1 is SGHNT, CDR2 YENEEA, per germline. The CDR3 reads CASSFGGGANEQFF. The CDR3 DNA is TGTGCCAGCAGTTTTGGCGGGGGGGCGAATGAGCAGTTCTTC. The complete variable domain, with remaining parts taken from reference TRBV11-3 and TRBJ2-1, reads EAGVVQSPRYKIIEKKQPVAFWCNPISGHNTLYWYLQNLGQGPELLIRYENEEAVDDSQLPKDRFSAERLKGVDSTLKIQPAELGDSAVYLCASSFGGGANEQFFGPGTRLTVL.

The V and J genes are TRBV5-1 and TRBJ1-2, with a weak D call TRBD1 (5 bases). V was cut by 2 bases and J by 6 bases, with 8 bases left in between. Germline V lookup: CDR1 SGHRS, CDR2 YFSETQ. The CDR3 covers 12 residues. CDR3 loop: CASSFPGDGYTF. CDR3 bases: TGCGCCAGCAGCTTTCCGGGGGATGGCTACACCTTC.

The chain links TRBV18 to TRBJ2-7; D unresolved. Germline CDR1 KGHSH, CDR2 LQKENI. The CDR3 spans 14 residues. V was clipped by 6 bases and J by 7 bases, with 19 bases between them. CDR3 DNA sequence: TGTGCCAGCTCGCCCACGCCAGGTTTCGTAGAGCAGTACTTC. It encodes CASSPTPGFVEQYF. Full variable domain (outside the CDR3, taken from reference TRBV18 and TRBJ2-7): NAGVMQNPRHLVRRRGQEARLRCSPMKGHSHVYWYRQLPEEGLKFMVYLQKENIIDESGMPKERFSAEFPKEGPSILRIQQVVRGDSAAYFCASSPTPGFVEQYFGPGTRLTVT.

This clone was picked up one time. The genes are TRBV7-2 and TRBJ1-2, with D maybe TRBD1 (5 bases). The germline V and J ends were trimmed by 2 bases and 3 bases, with 13 bases remaining between them. Germline loops: CDR1 SGHTA, CDR2 FQGNSA. CDR3 length: 15 residues. CDR3 nucleotides: TGTGCCAGCAGCTTATGGGCAGGGAGGGACTATGGCTACACCTTC. It encodes CASSLWAGRDYGYTF.

This clone was detected once. The rearrangement uses TRBV6-5 and TRBJ1-4, with 7 bases matching TRBD1. Germline CDR1 reads MNHEY; CDR2 reads SVGAGI. The ends lost 0 bases at V and 8 bases at J; junction bases unmatched: 6. This CDR3 contains 15 residues. CDR3 residues: CASSYSQGPREKLFF. The CDR3 DNA reads TGTGCCAGCAGTTACTCACAGGGGCCACGGGAAAAACTGTTTTTT.

This chain links TRBV11-2 with TRBJ1-5; 8 nucleotides match TRBD1. The ends lost 4 bases at V and 7 bases at J; junction bases unmatched: 6. This CDR3 is 14 amino acids long. The germline gives CDR1 SGHAT, CDR2 FQNNGV. The CDR3 reads CASSSTGVGQPQHF. The CDR3 region has the DNA TGTGCCAGCAGCTCGACAGGGGTAGGCCAGCCCCAGCATTTT.

J is TRBJ1-2 and V is TRBV28, with 8 bases identical to TRBD1. The CDR3 is 14 residues long. Germline V lookup: CDR1 MDHEN, CDR2 SYDVKM. J lost 8 bases, V lost 2 bases, and 7 bases had no gene match. The DNA of the CDR3 is TGTGCCAGCAGTTTACAGGGGGCAGGATGGGGCTACACCTTC. It translates to CASSLQGAGWGYTF.

The chain employs TRBV11-3 and TRBJ2-5, with 7 bases fitting TRBD1. Germline CDR1 and CDR2: SGHNT and YENEEA. V lost 3 bases and J lost 3; bases outside the gene matches: 7. The CDR3 covers 15 residues. This CDR3 reads CASSLGQSLEETQYF. CDR3 in DNA: TGTGCCAGCAGCTTGGGACAGTCCTTGGAAGAGACCCAGTACTTC.

The rearrangement links TRBV13 to TRBJ1-4; D is unclear. V shed 5 bases and J shed 0 bases, with 10 bases lying between them. Germline CDR1 and CDR2: PRHDT and FYEKMQ (reference sequence). This CDR3 has 15 amino acids. The CDR3 DNA is TGTGCCAGCAGCCTTAAACAGTCAACTAATGAAAAACTGTTTTTT. The encoded protein is CASSLKQSTNEKLFF.

The chain recombines TRBV2 with TRBJ2-7; TRBD2 matches at 9 bases. The V gene end was trimmed by 5 bases and the J gene end by 2 bases; junction bases not matched to a gene: 4. Germline CDR1 and CDR2: SNHLY and FYNNEI. The CDR3 totals 14 residues. The CDR3 is CASSQRGVPYEQYF. CDR3 bases: TGTGCCAGCAGTCAGCGGGGGGTTCCCTACGAGCAGTACTTC.

This sequence joins TRBV15 and TRBJ2-2; possible D gene TRBD2, 7 bases. V lost 4 bases and J 0 bases, leaving 12 bases between the germline ends. This CDR3 is built from 16 residues. Germline loops: CDR1 LNHNV, CDR2 YYDKDF (reference sequence). CDR3 residues: CATSKAGAPNTGELFF. CDR3 coding DNA: TGTGCCACCAGCAAGGCGGGGGCGCCGAACACCGGGGAGCTGTTTTTT.

This chain uses TRBV5-1 with TRBJ1-1; 8 bases align to TRBD1. Germline loops: CDR1 SGHRS, CDR2 YFSETQ. V gave up 5 bases and J gave up 8 bases; unmatched junction bases: 8. The CDR3 has 13 amino acids. The CDR3 coding sequence is TGCGCCAGCAGGAAGACAGGGGAAGAGGAAGCTTTCTTT. Translating gives CASRKTGEEEAFF.

The chain combines TRBV11-2 with TRBJ1-4; 9 bases are a match to TRBD1. V shed 3 bases, J shed 2 bases, and the junction held 7 bases outside the gene matches. This CDR3 comprises 17 residues. Germline CDR1 is SGHAT and CDR2 is FQNNGV. CDR3 bases: TGTGCCAGCAGCTTCCGGGACAGGGCTTGGACTAATGAAAAACTGTTTTTT. This codes for CASSFRDRAWTNEKLFF.

The chain employs TRBV7-9 and TRBJ1-1, with D perhaps matching TRBD1 (6 bases). Germline V gene sequence: CDR1 SEHNR, CDR2 FQNEAQ (reference sequence). The ends were cut back, 5 bases at V and 3 bases at J, with 16 bases in the middle. The CDR3 has 15 amino acids. The CDR3 region is CASSHYRDKYTEAFF. CDR3 bases: TGTGCCAGCAGCCATTACAGGGATAAGTACACTGAAGCTTTCTTT.

The J gene is TRBJ2-7, the V gene TRBV9; D remains ambiguous. The CDR3 loop spans 15 amino acids. Germline V CDR1 and CDR2: SGDLS, YYNGEE. V shed 0 bases and J shed 0 bases, with 10 bases lying between them. CDR3 in amino acids: CASSVGISSSYEQYF. The DNA of the CDR3 is TGTGCCAGCAGCGTAGGAATTAGCAGCTCCTACGAGCAGTACTTC.

This clone was seen more than once but under ten times. The rearrangement joins TRBV9 to TRBJ2-2; tentatively, D is TRBD1 (7 bases). Germline lookup yields CDR1 SGDLS and CDR2 YYNGEE. V lost 0 bases, J lost 7 bases, and 10 bases lay in between. The CDR3 has 14 residues. The CDR3 reads CASSVAQGGGELFF. In nucleotides, the CDR3 is TGTGCCAGCAGCGTAGCGCAGGGGGGCGGGGAGCTGTTTTTT.